The rows below give T cell receptor beta chains drawn from one sample of a study of response to subunit inactivated influenza vaccine. TCRdb called the RT-PCR reads again in MiXCR, with one record for every CDR3 protein. The table lists under 950,000 distinct CDR3 sequences, about 20% of them singletons. The sequencing used PBMCs from blood, collected around 5 days after vaccination. The receptor source for this set is a man over 45 who received an inactivated influenza vaccine. CDR3s include the opening cysteine and the closing phenylalanine or tryptophan. The D gene is left open where the match is weak. A row's size may be missing; if present it is once, few, many or a size class.

clone_size,d_call,v_call,j_call,cdr3_nt,cdr3_aa
.,.,TRBV6-2/TRBV6-3,TRBJ2-2,TGTGCCAGCAGTCGGAGGGCCTTGGGGACACGGGTCGGGGAGCTGTTTTTT,CASSRRALGTRVGELFF
.,.,TRBV7-9,TRBJ1-4,TGTGCCAGCAGCTTGCGGGCCGCAACTAATGAAAAACTGTTTTTT,CASSLRAATNEKLFF
.,TRBD2,TRBV4-1,TRBJ2-1,TGCGCCAGCAGCCAAGCCCCCTTGGCTAGCGGGAGGGCTTCCTACAATGAGCAGTTCTTC,CASSQAPLASGRASYNEQFF
few,TRBD1,TRBV6-2/TRBV6-3,TRBJ2-7,TGTGCCAGCAGCCGACGGGACAGGGACGAGCAGTACTTC,CASSRRDRDEQYF
few,TRBD2,TRBV5-1,TRBJ2-1,TGCGCCAGCAGCCCGGTCGGGAGGGAGCAGTTCTTC,CASSPVGREQFF
.,TRBD1,TRBV2,TRBJ1-4,TGTGCCAGCAGTGTCACCGGGACAGAAAATGAAAAACTGTTTTTT,CASSVTGTENEKLFF
.,TRBD1,TRBV12-3/TRBV12-4,TRBJ2-7,TGTGCCAGCAGTCCACAGGGGGCCAACGAGCAGTACTTC,CASSPQGANEQYF
few,.,TRBV15,TRBJ1-6,TGTGCCACCAGCAGAGATTCGCGGAATTCACCCCTCCACTTT,CATSRDSRNSPLHF
few,TRBD2,TRBV10-3,TRBJ2-3,TGTGCCATCGGGACTAGCGGGGGGACAGATACGCAGTATTTT,CAIGTSGGTDTQYF
.,.,TRBV4-2,TRBJ2-1,TGTGCCAGCAGCCAACCGACCCAGGCCTCCTACAATGAGCAGTTCTTC,CASSQPTQASYNEQFF
few,.,TRBV9,TRBJ2-3,TGTGCCAGCAGCGTAGGGGACCTGGGCACAGATACGCAGTATTTT,CASSVGDLGTDTQYF
.,TRBD2,TRBV6-1,TRBJ2-1,TGTGCCAGCAGTGAACGGACTAGCGGGAGGGCCATTTACAATGAGCAGTTCTTC,CASSERTSGRAIYNEQFF
many,TRBD1,TRBV12-3/TRBV12-4,TRBJ2-1,TGTGCCAGCAGTAGGGGGCCCAACTCCCGCTACAATGAGCAGTTCTTC,CASSRGPNSRYNEQFF
few,.,TRBV20-1,TRBJ2-3,TGCAGTGCTAGAGATCGCACCCTGATGTCAACTGGGCGGGCTAGCACAGATACGCAGTATTTT,CSARDRTLMSTGRASTDTQYF
few,TRBD1,TRBV7-8,TRBJ2-7,TGTGCCAGCAACCCTCGACAGGGGGCCAACGAGCAGTACTTC,CASNPRQGANEQYF
many,.,TRBV12-3/TRBV12-4,TRBJ1-2,TGTGCCAGCAGTTTATCGGGGAATGGCTACACCTTC,CASSLSGNGYTF
many,.,TRBV7-9,TRBJ2-5,TGTGCCAGCAGCCAGGTGTTGTGGGAGACCCAGTACTTC,CASSQVLWETQYF
once,.,TRBV6-1,TRBJ2-1,TGTGCCAGCAGCGACTACCTCTCCTACAATGAGCAGTTCTTC,CASSDYLSYNEQFF
.,TRBD2,TRBV20-1,TRBJ2-1,TGCAGTGCTAGAGATCTGGGTCTAGCGGGACCAGAGCAGTTCTTC,CSARDLGLAGPEQFF
.,.,TRBV7-2,TRBJ2-3,TGTGCCAGCAGCTTAGTTTGGCGCGGGGCGGATACGCAGTATTTT,CASSLVWRGADTQYF
.,TRBD2,TRBV15,TRBJ2-2,TGTGCCACCAGCATAGACGGGGGGGCCGGGGAGCTGTTTTTT,CATSIDGGAGELFF
.,TRBD1,TRBV7-9,TRBJ1-2,TGTGCCAGCAGCGCCCGGACAGGGGGAGGGTATGGCTACACCTTC,CASSARTGGGYGYTF
.,.,TRBV28,TRBJ2-1,TGTGCCAGCAGTTCACTGGGGGGCGGGGTTAAGAATGAGCAGTTCTTC,CASSSLGGGVKNEQFF
many,TRBD1,TRBV19,TRBJ2-7,TGTGCCAGTGGGAGGACAGGGGCCTACGAGCAGTACTTC,CASGRTGAYEQYF
few,TRBD1,TRBV12-3/TRBV12-4,TRBJ2-5,TGTGCCAGCAGTTTTGGGGACAGGGGGGAGACCCAGTACTTC,CASSFGDRGETQYF
few,.,TRBV13,TRBJ2-7,TGTGCCAGCAGCCAACTAGAACCGACAGCGAAAGGGCTCTACGAGCAGTACTTC,CASSQLEPTAKGLYEQYF
.,.,TRBV4-3,TRBJ2-3,TGCGCCAGCAGCCAAGAGAGAGATAGTACGCAGTATTTT,CASSQERDSTQYF
.,TRBD1,TRBV20-1,TRBJ1-6,TGCAGTGCCCCCGAGGAGAGGGGACAGCGTTCACCCCTCCACTTT,CSAPEERGQRSPLHF
.,.,TRBV6-2/TRBV6-3,TRBJ2-1,TGTGCCAGCAGTTACTGGGGCGGGGATTTGGAGTTCTTC,CASSYWGGDLEFF
.,TRBD2,TRBV29-1,TRBJ2-7,TGCAGCGTTGAAGATACGGTGGGAGGGCCCTACGAGCAGTACTTC,CSVEDTVGGPYEQYF
.,TRBD2,TRBV29-1,TRBJ2-5,TGCAGCGTTGGGACGGGGGGGACCCAGTACTTC,CSVGTGGTQYF
few,.,TRBV6-1,TRBJ2-1,TGTGCCATCGCTGTGGCACACTCCTACAATGAGCAGTTCTTC,CAIAVAHSYNEQFF
few,.,TRBV6-2/TRBV6-3,TRBJ1-1,TGTGCCAGCAGTTATGAAGGGGCGTACACTGAAGCTTTCTTT,CASSYEGAYTEAFF
.,.,TRBV7-3,TRBJ2-1,TGTGCCAGCAGCTTAGGGAAGGACAATGAGCAGTTCTTC,CASSLGKDNEQFF
.,.,TRBV5-1,TRBJ2-7,TGCGCCAGCAGCTTGGTCCCAGGGAACTACGAGCAGTACTTC,CASSLVPGNYEQYF
few,TRBD1,TRBV20-1,TRBJ2-7,TGCAGTGCACCAGGGACAGGGGACTACGAGCAGTACTTC,CSAPGTGDYEQYF
.,TRBD1,TRBV7-2,TRBJ1-1,TGTGCCAGCAGCTTAGGGGTCCGGACAGGGGAAGCTTTCTTT,CASSLGVRTGEAFF
.,TRBD1,TRBV11-2,TRBJ1-1,TGTGCCAGCAGCTTAGAATTTGTGACAGGGGGCACTGAAGCTTTCTTT,CASSLEFVTGGTEAFF
few,.,TRBV28,TRBJ2-7,TGTGCCAGCAGGGGGGACTTCCAAAGCTCCTACGAGCAGTACTTC,CASRGDFQSSYEQYF
.,.,TRBV2,TRBJ2-3,TGTGCCAGCAAGGGCGGGACCACAGATACGCAGTATTTT,CASKGGTTDTQYF
.,.,TRBV4-3,TRBJ2-6,TGCGCCAGCAGCCAAGAACCGGGATATGGGGCCAACGTCCTGACTTTC,CASSQEPGYGANVLTF
.,TRBD2,TRBV10-3,TRBJ2-3,TGTGCCACCCGTAGCGGGGGGCCAGATACGCAGTATTTT,CATRSGGPDTQYF
many,TRBD2,TRBV6-2/TRBV6-3,TRBJ2-2,TGTGCCAGCAGTTACCTTAGCGGGAGCCCCACCGGGGAGCTGTTTTTT,CASSYLSGSPTGELFF
.,TRBD1,TRBV29-1,TRBJ2-1,TGCAGCGTAGTGGGGGACAGTCGCTCCTACAATGAGCAGTTCTTC,CSVVGDSRSYNEQFF
.,.,TRBV24-1,TRBJ2-2,TGTGCCACCAGTGATAGGCGGGGGCTGGGCACCGGGGAGCTGTTTTTT,CATSDRRGLGTGELFF
many,.,TRBV20-1,TRBJ1-2,TGCAGTGCTAGACTACCCGGGGGCTACACCTTC,CSARLPGGYTF
.,.,TRBV4-3,TRBJ2-2,TGCGCCAGCAGCCAAGTGGTATCAGGGGCTGGGAACACCGGGGAGCTGTTTTTT,CASSQVVSGAGNTGELFF
few,.,TRBV6-5,TRBJ2-7,TGTGCCAGCAGTTACCCAGGGTCGGGCTACGAGCAGTACTTC,CASSYPGSGYEQYF
few,TRBD1,TRBV12-3/TRBV12-4,TRBJ2-4,TGTGCCAGCAGTTTAAGGGGGCGGGCCAAAAACATTCAGTACTTC,CASSLRGRAKNIQYF